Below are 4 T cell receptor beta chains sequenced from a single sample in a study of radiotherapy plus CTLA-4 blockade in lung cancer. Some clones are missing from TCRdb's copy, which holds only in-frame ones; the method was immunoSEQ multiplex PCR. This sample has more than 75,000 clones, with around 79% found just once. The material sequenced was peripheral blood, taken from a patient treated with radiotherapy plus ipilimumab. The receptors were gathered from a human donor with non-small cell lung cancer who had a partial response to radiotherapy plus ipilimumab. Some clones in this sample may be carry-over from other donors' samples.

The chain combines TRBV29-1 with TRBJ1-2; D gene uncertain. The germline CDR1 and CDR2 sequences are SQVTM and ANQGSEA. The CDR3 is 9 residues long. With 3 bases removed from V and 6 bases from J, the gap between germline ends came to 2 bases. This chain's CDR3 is CSVDDGYTF. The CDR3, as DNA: TGCAGCGTTGACGATGGCTACACCTTC.

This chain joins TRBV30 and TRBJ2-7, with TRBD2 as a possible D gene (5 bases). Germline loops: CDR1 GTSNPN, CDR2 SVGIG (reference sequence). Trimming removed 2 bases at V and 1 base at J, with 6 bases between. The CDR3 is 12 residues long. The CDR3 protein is CAWSRGSYEQYF. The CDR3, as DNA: TGTGCCTGGAGTCGGGGATCCTACGAGCAGTACTTC.

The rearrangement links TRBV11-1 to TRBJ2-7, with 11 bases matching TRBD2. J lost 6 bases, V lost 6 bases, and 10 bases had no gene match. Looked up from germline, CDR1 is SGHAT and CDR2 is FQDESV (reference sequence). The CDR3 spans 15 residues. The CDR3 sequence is CASSPTSGNLGEQYF. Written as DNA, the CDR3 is TGTGCCAGCAGTCCGACTAGCGGGAATTTGGGCGAGCAGTACTTC.

The CDR3 reads CASSSGLNEKLFF. CDR3 bases: TGTGCCAGCTCTTCAGGGCTTAATGAAAAACTGTTTTTT. The chain uses TRBV28 and TRBJ1-4; a weak D match, TRBD1 (5 bases). V was trimmed by 8 bases and J by 4 bases, leaving 11 bases between them. The V gene's germline CDR1 is MDHEN and CDR2 SYDVKM. CDR3 length equals 13 residues.